This T cell receptor (beta chain) originates from a study of T cells in Graves' hyperthyroidism and ophthalmopathy (dated by TCRdb to 2018 to 2020). With respect to the entire study: Peripheral blood samples were taken at initial diagnosis, before any treatment was given. For training and testing, the 80 to 100 patients in the discovery cohort were randomly divided in a 7:3 ratio. Once sampling was done, hyperthyroidism patients were given methimazole at a starting dose of 30 mg daily, whereas ophthalmopathy patients were given high-dose intravenous methylprednisolone. A discovery cohort of about 96 patients, about 40 with Graves' ophthalmopathy and over 55 with stable Graves' hyperthyroidism, was used to find distinguishing TCR V-J signatures. Prospective prediction of ophthalmopathy was tested in an independent validation cohort of 18 hyperthyroidism patients and 17 patients who later progressed to ophthalmopathy. The paper reports TCR Vbeta CDR3 sequencing of some 140 peripheral blood samples: under 45 ophthalmopathy, under 85 hyperthyroidism and around 17 progressor patients. In more than 5 Graves' hyperthyroidism patients, the study also compared T-cell repertoires from thyroid tissue with T-cell repertoires from blood.

The research as a whole found: In validation, progression to ophthalmopathy was predicted by the model with about 70% sensitivity and around 75% specificity, a median of approximately 6.5 months before onset. Most expanded thyroid clonotypes (frequency above 0.001) were also detected in blood, suggesting blood repertoires may reflect thyroid immune responses. A 13 V-J signature model separated ophthalmopathy from stable hyperthyroidism, with nearly 90% sensitivity and just under 84% specificity in cross-validation and 80%/75% in testing. Sample size was not statistically predetermined, and investigators were not blinded to group allocation.

This clonotype was counted only a few times. Its cognate antigen has yet to be identified. No qualities accompany the bases; no much larger clone lies one base away. Ophthalmopathy patients had moderately to severely active disease, with a Clinical Activity Score of 3 or more, a NOSPECS grade of 4 or more, and a disease duration of less than 3 months. The study excluded patients with uncontrolled infections, other autoimmune diseases, pregnancy or lactation. Clinical symptoms, serum thyroxine and TRAb, thyroid ultrasound, and orbital computed tomography formed the basis for the diagnoses. PBMCs were isolated from 10 ml of fresh peripheral blood by Ficoll-Paque density gradient centrifugation. Total RNA was extracted using Trizol reagent, and RNA quality was assessed on an Agilent 2100 Bioanalyzer. V is pared back by 6 bases and J by 3 bases, with 24 bases lying between the germline termini. Counted from cysteine to phenylalanine, this CDR3 has 17 amino acids. The CDR3 DNA has 51 bases and is translated from base 1. CDR1 MDHEN and CDR2 SYDVKM are derived from the germline V gene.

The TCR beta CDR3 regions were amplified from the RNA transcripts. The TCR CDR3 was subjected to a first round of RT-PCR using the HTBI primer set and the Qiagen OneStep RT-PCR kit. Libraries were constructed in a second round of multiplex PCR, after which size selection and purification were carried out. The libraries were sequenced on an Illumina HiSeq2000 using paired-end 100 bp reads. The paper's data handling went like this. SOAPnuke was used to process the raw data, removing reads that contained adapters or uncalled bases, had a mean Phred below 15, or lacked an exact match to the constant primer or identifier. High-quality paired reads were merged with COPE v1.2.5, and unique nucleotide sequences were defined as clonotypes. MiTCR v1.1 was used to align the clonotypes against IMGT TRBV, TRBD and TRBJ reference segments. Analysis was restricted to V-J combinations with a frequency above 0.0001, which covered 99.2% of repertoires. The TCS score was defined as the ratio of F50 (clonal expansion) to E x V (chaos), calculated using BLOSUM62-based TCRdist between CDR3 peptides within each V-J. Welch's t-statistics and random forest reduced roughly 540 V-J features to fewer than 15, which were used in a naive Bayes classifier (R e1071). Clones were called with MiXCR by TCRdb after fastp trimmed the public reads at Q25, and only in-frame beta chains were retained. All rows with the same CDR3 protein become a single entry with the most common DNA and genes. These V and J calls are TCRdb output, not the study's own analysis. This sample comprises fewer than 350,000 distinct CDR3 sequences, around 18% of them detected only once. The ten largest clones take up 15% of the sample.

The sequence links TRBV28 to TRBJ2-7; 6 matching bases give a weak D call of TRBD1. The sequence was collected from a woman between 35 and 50 years old with Graves' ophthalmopathy. Sample: blood. In nucleotide form, the sequence is TGTGCCAGCAGAGGACAAGGCGCGACAGGATCAATCTACGAGCAGTACTTC. Translation gives CASRGQGATGSIYEQYF.